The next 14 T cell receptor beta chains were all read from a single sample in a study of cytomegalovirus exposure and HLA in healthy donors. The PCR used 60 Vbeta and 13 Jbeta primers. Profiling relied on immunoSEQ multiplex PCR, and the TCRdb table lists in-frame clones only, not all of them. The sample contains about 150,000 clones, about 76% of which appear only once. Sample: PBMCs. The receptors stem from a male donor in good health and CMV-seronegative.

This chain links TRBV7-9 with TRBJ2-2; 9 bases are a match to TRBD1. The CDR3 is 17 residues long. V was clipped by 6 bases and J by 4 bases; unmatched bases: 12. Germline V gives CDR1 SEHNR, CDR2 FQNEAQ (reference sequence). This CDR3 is CASSDNAGTGITGELFF. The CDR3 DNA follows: TGTGCCAGCAGTGATAATGCCGGGACAGGGATCACCGGGGAGCTGTTTTTT.

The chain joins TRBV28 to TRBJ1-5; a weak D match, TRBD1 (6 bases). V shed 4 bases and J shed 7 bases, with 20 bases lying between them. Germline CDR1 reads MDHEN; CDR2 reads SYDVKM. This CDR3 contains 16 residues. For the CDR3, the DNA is TGTGCCAGCAGTTCCCCCAACAGGGTACGTGGACAGCCCCAGCATTTT. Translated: CASSSPNRVRGQPQHF.

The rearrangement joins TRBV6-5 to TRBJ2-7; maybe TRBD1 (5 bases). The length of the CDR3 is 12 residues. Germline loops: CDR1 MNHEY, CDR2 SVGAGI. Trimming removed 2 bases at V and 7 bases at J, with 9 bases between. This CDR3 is CASSYRGTEQYF. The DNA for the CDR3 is TGTGCCAGCAGTTACAGGGGAACAGAGCAGTACTTC.

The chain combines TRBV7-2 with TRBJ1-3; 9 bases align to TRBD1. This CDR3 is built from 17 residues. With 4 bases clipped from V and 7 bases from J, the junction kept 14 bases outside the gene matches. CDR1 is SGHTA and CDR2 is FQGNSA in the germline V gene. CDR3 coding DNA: TGTGCCAGCAGCTCTCACACGGGACAGGGACGAGTTAACACCATATATTTT. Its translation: CASSSHTGQGRVNTIYF.

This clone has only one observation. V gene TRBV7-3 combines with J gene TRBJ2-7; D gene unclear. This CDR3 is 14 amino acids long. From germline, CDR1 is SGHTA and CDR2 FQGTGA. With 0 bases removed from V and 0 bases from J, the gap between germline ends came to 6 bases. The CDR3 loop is CASSLTRDSYEQYF. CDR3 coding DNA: TGTGCCAGCAGCTTAACTCGAGACTCCTACGAGCAGTACTTC.

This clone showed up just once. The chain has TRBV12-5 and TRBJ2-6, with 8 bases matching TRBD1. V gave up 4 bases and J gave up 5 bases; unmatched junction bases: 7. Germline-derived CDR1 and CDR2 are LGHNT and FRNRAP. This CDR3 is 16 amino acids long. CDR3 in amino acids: CASGSPGQGWANVLTF. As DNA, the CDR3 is TGTGCTAGTGGTTCCCCTGGACAGGGTTGGGCCAACGTCCTGACTTTC.

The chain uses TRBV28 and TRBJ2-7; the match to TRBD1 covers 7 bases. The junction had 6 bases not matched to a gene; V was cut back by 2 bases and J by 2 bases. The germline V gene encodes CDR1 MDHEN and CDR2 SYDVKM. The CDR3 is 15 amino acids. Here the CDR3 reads CASSLIRDSTYEQYF. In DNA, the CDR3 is TGTGCCAGCAGTTTAATTAGGGACAGCACCTACGAGCAGTACTTC.

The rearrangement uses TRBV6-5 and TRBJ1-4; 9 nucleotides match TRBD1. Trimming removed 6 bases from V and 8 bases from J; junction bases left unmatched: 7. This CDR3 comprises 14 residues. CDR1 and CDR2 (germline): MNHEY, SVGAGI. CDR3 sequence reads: CASRIQGAREKLFF. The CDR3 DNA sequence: TGTGCCAGCAGGATACAGGGGGCGCGGGAAAAACTGTTTTTT.

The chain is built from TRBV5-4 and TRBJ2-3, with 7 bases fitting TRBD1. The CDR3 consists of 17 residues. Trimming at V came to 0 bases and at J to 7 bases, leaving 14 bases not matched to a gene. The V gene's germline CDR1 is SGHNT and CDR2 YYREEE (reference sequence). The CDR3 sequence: CASSLDPGGRRSHTQYF. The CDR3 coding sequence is TGTGCCAGCAGCTTGGATCCAGGGGGAAGACGCTCCCATACGCAGTATTTT.

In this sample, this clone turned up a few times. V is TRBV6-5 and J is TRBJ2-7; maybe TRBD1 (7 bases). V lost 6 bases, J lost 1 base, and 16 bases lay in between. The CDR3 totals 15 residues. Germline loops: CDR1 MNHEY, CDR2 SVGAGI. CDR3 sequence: CASSQVAGGSYEQYF. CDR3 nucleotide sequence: TGTGCCAGCAGCCAGGTGGCAGGGGGGTCCTACGAGCAGTACTTC.

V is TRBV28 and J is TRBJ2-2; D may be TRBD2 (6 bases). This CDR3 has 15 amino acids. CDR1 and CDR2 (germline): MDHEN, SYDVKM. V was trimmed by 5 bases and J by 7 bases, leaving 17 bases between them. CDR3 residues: CASSTTRTFHGELFF. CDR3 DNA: TGTGCCAGCAGTACGACTAGGACATTTCACGGGGAGCTGTTTTTT.

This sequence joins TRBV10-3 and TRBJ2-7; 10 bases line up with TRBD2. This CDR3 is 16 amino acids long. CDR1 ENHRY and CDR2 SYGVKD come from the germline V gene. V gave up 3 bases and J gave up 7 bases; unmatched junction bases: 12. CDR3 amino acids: CAISESWLAGAGEQYF. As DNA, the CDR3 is TGTGCCATCAGTGAATCCTGGCTAGCGGGAGCAGGTGAGCAGTACTTC.

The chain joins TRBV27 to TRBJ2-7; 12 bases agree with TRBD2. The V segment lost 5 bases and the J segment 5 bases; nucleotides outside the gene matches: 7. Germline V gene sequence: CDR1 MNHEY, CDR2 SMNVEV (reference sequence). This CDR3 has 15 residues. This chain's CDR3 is CASSTSSGRDHEQYF. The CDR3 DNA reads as TGTGCCAGCAGTACCTCTAGCGGGAGGGACCACGAGCAGTACTTC.

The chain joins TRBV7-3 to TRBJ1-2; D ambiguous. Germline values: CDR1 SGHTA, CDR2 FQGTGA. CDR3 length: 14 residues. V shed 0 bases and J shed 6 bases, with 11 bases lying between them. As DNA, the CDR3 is TGTGCCAGCAGCTTAACAAGGGAGGCAGATGGCTACACCTTC. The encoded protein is CASSLTREADGYTF.